This T cell receptor beta chain is drawn from a study of OX40 agonist ivuxolimab in advanced cancers. Remarks on this clone: Within the sample, other DNA sequences also encode this same CDR3.

This CDR3 contains 16 residues. Germline V gives CDR1 GTSNPN, CDR2 SVGIG (reference sequence). V dropped 2 bases and J dropped 4; count of bases not matched to a gene: 13. Measured with immunoSEQ multiplex PCR; TCRdb has only the in-frame clones, and not every one. This table has approximately 89,000 clones, 75% to 95% appearing once. The rearrangement uses TRBV30 and TRBJ2-5, with 7 bases aligning to TRBD2. The sequences come from CD4+ or CD8+ T cells sorted from blood, collected in a trial of the OX40 agonist ivuxolimab. The TCR was taken from an adult with an advanced solid tumor such as melanoma, head and neck, liver or kidney cancer. CDR3 region: CAWSPQRSLAGETQYF. The CDR3 nucleotides read TGTGCCTGGAGTCCGCAAAGGAGTTTAGCGGGAGAGACCCAGTACTTC.